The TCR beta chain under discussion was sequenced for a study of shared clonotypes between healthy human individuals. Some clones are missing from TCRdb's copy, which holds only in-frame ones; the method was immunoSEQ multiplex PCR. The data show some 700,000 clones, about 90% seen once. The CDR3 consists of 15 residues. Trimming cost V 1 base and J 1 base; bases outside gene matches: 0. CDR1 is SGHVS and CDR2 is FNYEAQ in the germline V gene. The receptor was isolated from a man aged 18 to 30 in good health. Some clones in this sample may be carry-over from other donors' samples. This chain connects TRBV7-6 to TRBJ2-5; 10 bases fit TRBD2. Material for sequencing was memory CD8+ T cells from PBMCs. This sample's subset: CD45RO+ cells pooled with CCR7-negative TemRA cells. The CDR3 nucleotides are TGTGCCAGCAGCTTAGGGACTAGCGGCCAAGAGACCCAGTACTTC. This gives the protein CASSLGTSGQETQYF.